This T cell receptor (beta chain) was recovered during a study of memory CD4+ T cells and cytomegalovirus serostatus. Study-level points and caveats: Repertoires predicted CMV serostatus with median bootstrapped AUC of approximately 0.95. The CMV-associated TCR signature appears largely within the CD4+ memory repertoire.

As to this clone: Its antigen is as yet unknown.

The table came from immunoSEQ multiplex PCR; TCRdb's copy has only in-frame clones and leaves some out. The data contain about 64,000 clones, 77% of them singletons. The CDR3 loop spans 12 amino acids. Trimming shortened V by 5 bases and J by 8 bases, and 10 bases separated the two germline ends. Germline-derived CDR1 and CDR2 are SGHAT and FQNNGV. The sort gate was single viable CD3+CD4+CD8-CD45RO+ cells for memory CD4+ T cells. The sample taken for sequencing was memory CD4+ T cells from blood. The sequence came from an adult in good health and CMV-seronegative. V and J are TRBV11-2 and TRBJ2-1; D possibly corresponds to TRBD2 (5 bases). The CDR3 coding sequence is TGTGCCAGCAGCCCGCAGCGGTATGAGCAGTTCTTC. It is translated as CASSPQRYEQFF.